The TCR beta chain described here comes from a study of radiotherapy plus CTLA-4 blockade in lung cancer. Germline V gene lookup returns CDR1 SGHRS and CDR2 YFSETQ. Trimming took 4 bases from V and 4 from J; bases not matched to a gene: 7. CDR3 size: 15 residues. With ipilimumab providing CTLA-4 blockade, focal radiation was administered to patients who had chemo-refractory metastatic non-small-cell lung cancer. Libraries were prepared by immunoSEQ multiplex PCR; TCRdb keeps only in-frame clonotypes and omits some of them. In the table there are 52,000 or so clones, around four fifths of which are singletons.

Sample: peripheral blood, taken from a patient treated with radiotherapy plus ipilimumab. The chain joins TRBV5-1 to TRBJ2-1, with TRBD2 matching 8 bases. This clonotype was obtained from a human donor with non-small cell lung cancer whose response to radiotherapy plus ipilimumab could not be evaluated. The CDR3 region has the DNA TGCGCCAGCAGCGACCGGGGGGGCCAGTACAATGAGCAGTTCTTC. This codes for CASSDRGGQYNEQFF.